The 27 T cell receptor beta chains in this list originate from one sample, sequenced in a study of T cell repertoires in cytomegalovirus infection. Each CDR3 protein is one row after TCRdb ran MiXCR on the reads. In the table there are 100,000 or so distinct CDR3 sequences, 20% to 30% of which are singletons. Sequencing was done on a sample of CD8+ T cells from PBMCs. These TCRs come from a human donor in good health (CMV status not recorded). Some clones in this sample may be carry-over from other donors' samples.

V gene TRBV27 combines with J gene TRBJ2-1; 11 bases are shared with TRBD2. V lost 3 bases, J lost 9 bases, and 7 bases stayed unmatched. Germline V lookup: CDR1 MNHEY, CDR2 SMNVEV (reference sequence). This CDR3 spans 15 amino acids. CDR3 sequence: CASSFGLAGLSEQFF. The DNA of the CDR3 is TGTGCCAGCAGTTTCGGACTAGCGGGCCTGAGTGAGCAGTTCTTC.

This clonotype occurred a few times. This chain connects TRBV11-2 to TRBJ2-7; 11 bases align to TRBD2. Germline V CDR1 and CDR2: SGHAT, FQNNGV. CDR3 length: 16 residues. The trim removed 4 bases at V and 1 base at J, leaving 6 bases unmatched. The CDR3 here is CASSSSSGGGSYEQYF. CDR3 nucleotide sequence: TGTGCCAGCAGCTCGAGTAGCGGGGGGGGATCCTACGAGCAGTACTTC.

This chain joins TRBV20-1 and TRBJ2-7, with TRBD1 as a possible D gene (7 bases). Trimming stripped 0 bases from V and 7 bases from J, with 19 bases between. Looked up from germline, CDR1 is DFQATT and CDR2 is SNEGSKA (reference sequence). CDR3 length equals 15 residues. As DNA, the CDR3 is TGCAGTGCTAGAGAGGAGGGCAGAATGACAGGGGAGCAGTACTTC. It translates to CSAREEGRMTGEQYF.

V usage is TRBV14 and J usage is TRBJ1-1, with D tentatively TRBD1 (6 bases). The CDR3 has 15 amino acids. CDR1 is SGHDN and CDR2 is FVKESK in the germline V gene. The ends were cut back, 0 bases at V and 5 bases at J, with 13 bases in the middle. The CDR3 sequence: CASSQDPGEGTEAFF. Here the CDR3 DNA reads TGTGCCAGCAGCCAAGACCCAGGGGAAGGAACTGAAGCTTTCTTT.

This clonotype showed up just a few times. The V gene is TRBV7-9, the J gene TRBJ2-7, with unresolved D. This CDR3 has 13 residues. Germline CDR1 and CDR2: SEHNR and FQNEAQ (reference sequence). V dropped 8 bases and J dropped 4 bases, with 15 bases sitting between them. For the CDR3, the DNA is TGTGCCAGCTATGGGCTCTATAGTTACGAGCAGTACTTC. It codes for CASYGLYSYEQYF. Looking up the rest from reference TRBV7-9 and TRBJ2-7 gives the full variable domain: DTGVSQNPRHKITKRGQNVTFRCDPISEHNRLYWYRQTLGQGPEFLTYFQNEAQLEKSRLLSDRFSAERPKGSFSTLEIQRTEQGDSAMYLCASYGLYSYEQYFGPGTRLTVT.

This clonotype turned up a few times. This chain uses TRBV6-2 or TRBV6-3 with TRBJ1-5; 7 bases agree with TRBD1. The germline V gene has CDR1 MNHEY and CDR2 SVGEGT. The ends lost 6 bases at V and 5 bases at J; junction bases unmatched: 7. The CDR3 sequence is 14 residues long. The CDR3 protein is CASRILQGDQPQHF. The CDR3 region has the DNA TGTGCCAGCAGAATACTCCAGGGGGATCAGCCCCAGCATTTT.

This clonotype was detected ten times or more. V usage is TRBV7-6 and J usage is TRBJ2-2, with 9 nucleotides matching TRBD2. This CDR3 has 16 residues. CDR1 and CDR2 (germline): SGHVS, FNYEAQ. V was clipped by 5 bases and J by 6 bases; unmatched bases: 10. The CDR3 DNA is TGTGCCAGCAGCCCCCCGGCTAGCGGGGCCTCCGGGGAGCTGTTTTTT. Translated: CASSPPASGASGELFF.

This clonotype occurred many times. This sequence joins TRBV24-1 and TRBJ2-7; D assignment may be TRBD1 or TRBD2 (6 bases each). V gave up 0 bases and J gave up 4 bases, with 21 bases separating them. Per germline, CDR1 KGHDR and CDR2 SFDVKD. There are 18 residues in the CDR3. The CDR3 spells CATSDLRPRARGLYEQYF. CDR3 DNA sequence: TGTGCCACCAGTGATTTGCGACCCCGGGCCCGGGGGCTTTACGAGCAGTACTTC.

This clonotype was seen a handful of times. This chain joins TRBV15 and TRBJ2-1; TRBD1 might be the D (5 bases). The CDR3 has 16 residues. Germline assignment: CDR1 LNHNV and CDR2 YYDKDF (reference sequence). Trimming left V 0 bases short and J 4 bases short, with 13 bases between. The CDR3 DNA follows: TGTGCCACCAGCAGAGATCGGGCAGGGTATTACAATGAGCAGTTCTTC. Protein product: CATSRDRAGYYNEQFF.

This clonotype was counted between two and nine times. The chain has TRBV12-3 or TRBV12-4 and TRBJ2-7; D tentatively reads TRBD1 or TRBD2 (5 bases each). This CDR3 has 14 residues. V was cut by 2 bases and J by 8 bases, with 16 bases left in between. CDR3 sequence (DNA): TGTGCCAGCAGTTTAAGTTCCAGGGACGACAAGCAGTACTTC. Its translation: CASSLSSRDDKQYF.

Regarding this clonotype: Given a much more abundant clone one base away, this may be a read error. The CDR3 loop is CASTEGGGSRHEQFF. In nucleotides, the CDR3 is TGTGCCAGTACCGAGGGGGGCGGGAGTCGGCATGAGCAGTTCTTC. The chain employs TRBV6-2 or TRBV6-3 and TRBJ2-1; a possible D gene is TRBD2 (7 bases). The CDR3 is 15 residues long. V lost 9 bases to trimming and J lost 8 bases, with 23 bases between them. Germline V gene data show CDR1 as MNHEY and CDR2 as SVGEGT.

This clonotype appeared a few times. Compared with germline, one end of the junction differs, possibly owing to a read error. The V call is TRBV7-7, the J call TRBJ2-1, with 8 nucleotides matching TRBD2. The CDR3 runs to 13 residues. Germline V gene lookup returns CDR1 SSHAT and CDR2 FNYEAQ (reference sequence). This CDR3 is CASSYGTRNEQFF. CDR3 nucleotide sequence: TGTGCTAGCAGCTATGGGACTAGGAATGAGCAGTTCTTC.

There are a few counts of this clonotype. The gene calls are TRBV19 and TRBJ2-7; the D gene could be TRBD1 or TRBD2 (6 bases each). With 8 bases removed from V and 3 bases from J, the gap between germline ends came to 20 bases. Germline V gives CDR1 LNHDA, CDR2 SQIVND (reference sequence). The CDR3 spans 15 residues. The CDR3 is CASSQFGGPFYEQYF. The DNA for the CDR3 is TGTGCCAGTTCTCAATTTGGGGGGCCCTTCTACGAGCAGTACTTC.

The chain carries TRBV4-3 and TRBJ1-5; weak D call: TRBD1 (5 bases). V was shortened by 0 bases and J by 6 bases, with 12 bases between the two germline ends. The CDR3 has 15 residues. Germline values: CDR1 LGHNA, CDR2 YSLEER. The CDR3 sequence is CASSQEFGGPQPQHF. The CDR3 nucleotides read TGCGCCAGCAGCCAAGAATTCGGGGGTCCTCAGCCCCAGCATTTT.

This clonotype was found a few times. The chain links TRBV9 to TRBJ1-2; 7 bases agree with TRBD1. CDR3 length: 12 amino acids. Germline V gene sequence: CDR1 SGDLS, CDR2 YYNGEE. Germline trimming cut 3 bases from V and 8 bases from J; bases unmatched to any gene: 4. The chain's CDR3 is CASSGQGAGYTF. CDR3 DNA sequence: TGTGCCAGCAGCGGACAGGGCGCCGGCTACACCTTC. Looking up the rest from reference TRBV9 and TRBJ1-2 gives the full variable domain: DSGVTQTPKHLITATGQRVTLRCSPRSGDLSVYWYQQSLDQGLQFLIQYYNGEERAKGNILERFSAQQFPDLHSELNLSSLELGDSALYFCASSGQGAGYTFGSGTRLTVV.

A few counts support this clonotype. This chain connects TRBV24-1 to TRBJ2-3; D gene uncertain. Germline V gene sequence: CDR1 KGHDR, CDR2 SFDVKD. V shed 0 bases and J shed 6 bases, with 6 bases lying between them. The CDR3 length is 13 residues. CDR3 bases: TGTGCCACCAGTGATTTGTCCCTGGATACGCAGTATTTT. Its protein product is CATSDLSLDTQYF.

This chain uses TRBV14 with TRBJ1-1; weak D call: TRBD1 (6 bases). Germline V CDR1 and CDR2: SGHDN, FVKESK. V was pared by 1 base and J by 4 bases, with 16 bases between. The CDR3 runs to 16 residues. CDR3 residues: CASSQARRGPVTEAFF. In DNA form, the CDR3 reads TGTGCCAGCAGCCAAGCTCGCAGGGGACCGGTCACTGAAGCTTTCTTT.

This clonotype was seen a few times. This sequence joins TRBV27 and TRBJ1-1, with no clear D. V lost 6 bases to trimming and J lost 1 base, with 12 bases between them. The CDR3 length is 14 residues. Germline V lookup: CDR1 MNHEY, CDR2 SMNVEV (reference sequence). The CDR3 is CASRSFRANTEAFF. CDR3 in DNA: TGTGCCAGCAGGTCGTTTCGGGCGAACACTGAAGCTTTCTTT.

This clonotype was observed a handful of times. The chain employs TRBV12-3 or TRBV12-4 and TRBJ2-7; 7 bases agree with TRBD1. Trimming cost V 4 bases and J 1 base; bases outside gene matches: 7. The CDR3 runs to 15 residues. The CDR3 coding sequence is TGTGCCAGCAGTTCCCCCCGGACAGGATCCTACGAGCAGTACTTC. Its translation: CASSSPRTGSYEQYF.

Turning to this clonotype: Sequence at one end of the junction differs from germline and may be a read error. As DNA, the CDR3 is TGTGCCAGTAGCTTTCAGGGGGCTGGGGCCAACGTCCTGACTTTC. This gives the protein CASSFQGAGANVLTF. The chain links TRBV5-4 to TRBJ2-6, with 7 positions matching TRBD1. The CDR3 has 15 amino acids. From germline, CDR1 is SGHNT and CDR2 YYREEE (reference sequence).

The rearrangement joins TRBV7-6 to TRBJ2-7; D may correspond to TRBD1 or TRBD2 (5 bases each). The V end was cut by 2 bases, the J end by 0 bases, with 11 bases between. This CDR3 has 15 residues. Germline CDR1 is SGHVS and CDR2 is FNYEAQ. The CDR3 coding sequence is TGTGCCAGCAGCTTATGGGACGCGAGCTCCTACGAGCAGTACTTC. Its protein product is CASSLWDASSYEQYF.

This clonotype was recorded at least ten times. The V and J genes are TRBV5-4 and TRBJ1-1, with D unresolved. V was pared by 3 bases and J by 1 base, with 7 bases between. Germline values: CDR1 SGHNT, CDR2 YYREEE (reference sequence). This CDR3 spans 13 amino acids. CDR3 sequence reads: CASSSQTNTEAFF. DNA of the CDR3: TGTGCCAGCAGCTCACAGACGAACACTGAAGCTTTCTTT.

V usage is TRBV5-6 and J usage is TRBJ1-5; D possibly corresponds to TRBD1 (6 bases). V shed 0 bases and J shed 1 base, with 8 bases lying between them. The CDR3 sequence is 15 residues long. Germline V gives CDR1 SGHDT, CDR2 YYEEEE. For the CDR3, the DNA is TGTGCCAGCAGCTTGGGACAGGTCAGCAATCAGCCCCAGCATTTT. It translates to CASSLGQVSNQPQHF.

The gene calls are TRBV4-3 and TRBJ1-4; D perhaps matches TRBD1 (6 bases). The CDR3 contains 16 residues. Deletions cut 0 bases from V and 12 bases from J, with 20 bases between. Germline V gene lookup returns CDR1 LGHNA and CDR2 YSLEER. CDR3 amino acids: CASSQDLGGGPGELFF. CDR3 sequence (DNA): TGCGCCAGCAGCCAAGATCTTGGAGGGGGTCCTGGGGAACTGTTTTTT.

The chain is built from TRBV29-1 and TRBJ2-1; D uncertain. This CDR3 is built from 11 residues. The ends were cut back, 8 bases at V and 0 bases at J, with 5 bases in the middle. Looked up from germline, CDR1 is SQVTM and CDR2 is ANQGSEA. The CDR3 spells CSHSSYNEQFF. The DNA of the CDR3 is TGCAGCCACAGCTCCTACAATGAGCAGTTCTTC.

The V call is TRBV5-6, the J call TRBJ2-5, with TRBD1 identical over 7 bases. The CDR3 covers 15 residues. V was pared by 4 bases and J by 2 bases, with 8 bases of the junction left unmatched. Germline V gene sequence: CDR1 SGHDT, CDR2 YYEEEE. In nucleotides, the CDR3 is TGTGCCAGCAGCGGGGACAGAGTCACTCAAGAGACCCAGTACTTC. Residues: CASSGDRVTQETQYF. The entire variable domain, with the rest obtained from reference TRBV5-6 and TRBJ2-5, is as follows: DAGVTQSPTHLIKTRGQQVTLRCSPKSGHDTVSWYQQALGQGPQFIFQYYEEEERQRGNFPDRFSGHQFPNYSSELNVNALLLGDSALYLCASSGDRVTQETQYFGPGTRLLVL.

This clonotype showed up many times. The genes are TRBV7-8 and TRBJ2-7; D ambiguous. The CDR3 length is 13 residues. Trimming shortened V by 4 bases and J by 6 bases, and 13 bases separated the two germline ends. Per germline, CDR1 SGHVS and CDR2 FQNEAQ. For the CDR3, the DNA is TGTGCCAGCAGCTACACTACGAACCCCGAGCAGTACTTC. Translating it yields CASSYTTNPEQYF. Using reference TRBV7-8 and TRBJ2-7 for the parts outside the CDR3, the full variable domain is GAGVSQSPRYKVAKRGQDVALRCDPISGHVSLFWYQQALGQGPEFLTYFQNEAQLDKSGLPSDRFFAERPEGSVSTLKIQRTQQEDSAVYLCASSYTTNPEQYFGPGTRLTVT.